This T cell receptor beta chain derives from a study of blood T cell repertoires in COVID-19. Study-wide context: Sites across the United States, Italy and Spain contributed samples from acute and convalescent COVID-19. Sample material is recorded as cDNA or gDNA derived from T cells, B-cell-depleted T cells, or PBMCs.

As originally analysed: By means of reference gene primer amplification, nucleated cell counts were estimated. The repertoire was sequenced with immunoSEQ multiplex PCR; TCRdb's copy has only in-frame clones and lacks some. That table gives V, J and clone size, and the DNA gave D and trimming. The data hold more than 90,000 clones, with 85% observed a single time. The V end was cut by 2 bases, the J end by 5 bases, with 12 bases between. The CDR3 loop spans 14 amino acids. CDR1 and CDR2 from the germline V gene are PRHDT and FYEKMQ (reference sequence). This receptor was identified in a man in his forties or fifties with acute or convalescent COVID-19. The chain uses TRBV13 and TRBJ1-1, with D possibly TRBD1 on 6 matching bases. The sequenced sample consisted of peripheral blood. The CDR3 nucleotides read TGTGCCAGCAGCTTAAACAGGGTTGGGACTGAAGCTTTCTTT. It yields the protein CASSLNRVGTEAFF.